Below are 12 T cell receptor beta chains sequenced from a single sample in a study of blood T cell repertoires in COVID-19. Sequenced by immunoSEQ multiplex PCR; TCRdb stores in-frame clones only, minus some. The sample yields about 240,000 clones, approximately 90% seen once. The sample consisted of PBMCs or T cells enriched from blood (not recorded which). All receptors derive from a woman aged 30 to 39 with acute COVID-19.

The genes are TRBV9 and TRBJ2-3; 10 nucleotides line up with TRBD1. This CDR3 has 16 residues. Germline CDR1 and CDR2: SGDLS and YYNGEE. Trimming removed 4 bases from V and 1 base from J; junction bases left unmatched: 6. Written as DNA, the CDR3 is TGTGCCAGCAGCATCGACAGGGGGCTAGGCACAGATACGCAGTATTTT. It specifies CASSIDRGLGTDTQYF.

This chain links TRBV7-9 with TRBJ2-5, with a tentative D call TRBD2 (5 bases). V dropped 5 bases and J dropped 7 bases, with 14 bases sitting between them. CDR1 SEHNR and CDR2 FQNEAQ come from the germline V gene (reference sequence). The CDR3 loop spans 13 amino acids. The CDR3 coding sequence is TGTGCCAGCAGCAATCAGGACTTCGCGACCCAGTACTTC. Protein sequence: CASSNQDFATQYF.

The chain is built from TRBV29-1 and TRBJ2-4, with 9 bases lining up with TRBD1. Germline values: CDR1 SQVTM, CDR2 ANQGSEA. CDR3 length: 16 residues. Losses at the gene ends were 3 bases for V and 6 bases for J; bases not matched to a gene: 12. The CDR3 DNA is TGCAGCGTTGAGGTATACAGGGGGCCGGGTGGAAACATTCAGTACTTC. As protein: CSVEVYRGPGGNIQYF.

The chain links TRBV7-9 to TRBJ2-2; no clear D. CDR3 length: 15 amino acids. The germline gives CDR1 SEHNR, CDR2 FQNEAQ (reference sequence). The V gene lost 3 bases and the J gene lost 7 bases, with 15 bases spanning the gap. The CDR3 sequence: CASSLAGRPIGELFF. The CDR3 coding sequence is TGTGCCAGCAGCTTGGCAGGCCGACCCATCGGGGAGCTGTTTTTT.

The gene calls are TRBV6-5 and TRBJ1-4; D is unresolved. The CDR3 is 14 residues long. Trimming took off 7 bases at V and 0 bases at J, with 9 bases between the two ends. Germline V gives CDR1 MNHEY, CDR2 SVGAGI. The CDR3 nucleotides are TGTGCCAGCAAGCTCGGGGCAACTAATGAAAAACTGTTTTTT. Translated: CASKLGATNEKLFF.

The chain employs TRBV11-2 and TRBJ2-3, with D possibly being TRBD1 (6 bases). Germline CDR1 is SGHAT and CDR2 is FQNNGV. The CDR3 totals 18 residues. The ends were cut back, 4 bases at V and 6 bases at J, with 26 bases in the middle. The chain's CDR3 is CASSSQPITGIVIDTQYF. CDR3 sequence (DNA): TGTGCCAGCAGCTCCCAGCCGATCACAGGGATTGTTATTGATACGCAGTATTTT.

CDR3 bases: TGTGCCAGCAGGTACACCCACGGGACAGTTACCTACGAGCAGTACTTC. This sequence encodes CASRYTHGTVTYEQYF. This chain connects TRBV7-9 to TRBJ2-7, with 7 bases matching TRBD1. Germline trimming cut 6 bases from V and 2 bases from J; bases unmatched to any gene: 13. In germline, CDR1 is SEHNR, CDR2 FQNEAQ (reference sequence). The CDR3 runs 16 residues.

The J gene is TRBJ2-3, the V gene TRBV5-1; TRBD2 matches 11 bases. J was trimmed by 4 bases and V by 4 bases; bases with no gene match: 8. The CDR3 is made up of 16 amino acids. CDR1 SGHRS and CDR2 YFSETQ come from the germline V gene. This CDR3 is CASSPGTSGGADTQYF. The CDR3 bases are TGCGCCAGCAGCCCGGGGACTAGCGGTGGCGCAGATACGCAGTATTTT. Complete variable domain (other parts from reference TRBV5-1 and TRBJ2-3): KAGVTQTPRYLIKTRGQQVTLSCSPISGHRSVSWYQQTPGQGLQFLFEYFSETQRNKGNFPGRFSGRQFSNSRSEMNVSTLELGDSALYLCASSPGTSGGADTQYFGPGTRLTVL.

The rearrangement uses TRBV11-2 and TRBJ1-1; TRBD1 is a possible D gene (6 bases). Trimming shortened V by 4 bases and J by 6 bases, and 18 bases separated the two germline ends. This CDR3 has 15 amino acids. Germline CDR1 SGHAT, CDR2 FQNNGV. The CDR3 reads CASSSSGQTRAEAFF. CDR3 sequence (DNA): TGTGCCAGCAGCTCCAGCGGACAGACGCGCGCTGAAGCTTTCTTT.

The chain recombines TRBV4-2 with TRBJ2-7; maybe TRBD2 (6 bases). CDR3 size: 15 residues. Trimming took off 0 bases at V and 2 bases at J, with 11 bases between the two ends. The germline gives CDR1 LGHNA, CDR2 YNFKEQ. The CDR3 sequence: CASSQDRRETYEQYF. The CDR3 DNA follows: TGTGCCAGCAGCCAAGATCGACGGGAGACCTACGAGCAGTACTTC.

The chain uses TRBV11-2 and TRBJ1-3; perhaps TRBD1 as D (5 bases). The V gene lost 1 base and the J gene lost 2 bases, with 15 bases spanning the gap. Germline V gene data show CDR1 as SGHAT and CDR2 as FQNNGV. The CDR3 spans 17 residues. The CDR3 region is CASSLVGVSAPGNTIYF. DNA for the CDR3: TGTGCCAGCAGCTTAGTAGGGGTTTCCGCCCCTGGAAACACCATATATTTT. Based on the CDR3 plus reference TRBV11-2 and TRBJ1-3, the full variable domain is EAGVAQSPRYKIIEKRQSVAFWCNPISGHATLYWYQQILGQGPKLLIQFQNNGVVDDSQLPKDRFSAERLKGVDSTLKIQPAKLEDSAVYLCASSLVGVSAPGNTIYFGEGSWLTVV.

V usage is TRBV21-1 and J usage is TRBJ1-2; TRBD1 reflects the table's D call only, with no check against the DNA. TRBV21-1 is listed as a pseudogene. The CDR3 is made up of 15 amino acids. CDR3 sequence reads: CASSTEDRHTPPRTF. CDR3 nucleotides: TGTGCCAGCAGCACCGAGGACAGGCATACCCCGCCGAGGACCTTC.